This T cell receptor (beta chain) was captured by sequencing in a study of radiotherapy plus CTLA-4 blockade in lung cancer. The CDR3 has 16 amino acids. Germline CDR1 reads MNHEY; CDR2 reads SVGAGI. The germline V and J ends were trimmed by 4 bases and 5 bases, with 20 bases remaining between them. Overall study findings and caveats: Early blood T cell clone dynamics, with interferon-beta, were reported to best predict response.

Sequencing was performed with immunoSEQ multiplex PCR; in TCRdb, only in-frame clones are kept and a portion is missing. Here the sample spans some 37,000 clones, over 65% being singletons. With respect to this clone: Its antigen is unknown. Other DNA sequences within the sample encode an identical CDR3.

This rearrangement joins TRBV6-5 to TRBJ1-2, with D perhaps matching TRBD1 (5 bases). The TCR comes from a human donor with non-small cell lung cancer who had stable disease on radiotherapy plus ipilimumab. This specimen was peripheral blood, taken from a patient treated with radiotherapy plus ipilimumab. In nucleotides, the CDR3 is TGTGCCAGCAGTTTTCTTACCCCGGGGCAGGATTATGGCTACACCTTC. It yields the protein CASSFLTPGQDYGYTF.